The 5 T cell receptor beta chains below all came from one sample that was sequenced in a study of PD-L1 blockade in urothelial cancer. Some clones are missing from TCRdb's copy, which holds only in-frame ones; the method was immunoSEQ multiplex PCR. Of tens of thousands of clones listed, more than 75% are singletons. Material: PBMCs, obtained around atezolizumab (anti-PD-L1) treatment. The receptors derive from a man in his fifties or sixties with urothelial cancer.

The CDR3 sequence is CASSLGLGDEQYF. DNA of the CDR3: TGTGCCAGCAGCCTGGGACTAGGAGACGAGCAGTACTTC. The chain is built from TRBV7-6 and TRBJ2-5; 8 bases align to TRBD2. The DNA matches TRBJ2-7 better at its end, which makes the J call doubtful. The CDR3 covers 13 residues. Germline CDR1 is SGHVS and CDR2 is FNYEAQ.

The chain links TRBV12-5 to TRBJ2-1, with TRBD2 as a possible D gene (6 bases). Germline-derived CDR1 and CDR2 are LGHNT and FRNRAP. V was cut by 9 bases and J by 3 bases, with 21 bases left in between. This CDR3 spans 16 amino acids. The CDR3 DNA sequence: TGTGCTAGCGTGGGGGGACGTTATAATCTCTACAATGAGCAGTTCTTC. Encoded protein: CASVGGRYNLYNEQFF.

The chain has TRBV5-1 and TRBJ2-2, with TRBD2 matching over 10 bases. The ends lost 3 bases at V and 2 bases at J; junction bases unmatched: 1. The CDR3 sequence is 15 residues long. From germline, CDR1 is SGHRS and CDR2 YFSETQ. CDR3 DNA sequence: TGCGCCAGCAGCTCTAGCGGGGGTAACACCGGGGAGCTGTTTTTT. Its translation: CASSSSGGNTGELFF. The full variable domain, completed using reference TRBV5-1 and TRBJ2-2, is KAGVTQTPRYLIKTRGQQVTLSCSPISGHRSVSWYQQTPGQGLQFLFEYFSETQRNKGNFPGRFSGRQFSNSRSEMNVSTLELGDSALYLCASSSSGGNTGELFFGEGSRLTVL.

The gene calls are TRBV6-8 and TRBJ2-5; 8 bases are a match to TRBD2. The germline V gene encodes CDR1 MNHGY and CDR2 SAAAGT. Trimming removed 2 bases from V and 7 bases from J; junction bases left unmatched: 15. This CDR3 is 17 amino acids long. The CDR3 spells CASSYAPAGVYRGTQYF. As DNA, the CDR3 is TGTGCCAGCAGTTACGCTCCAGCGGGGGTCTACCGAGGGACCCAGTACTTC.

The V call is TRBV11-2, the J call TRBJ2-2; D may be TRBD2 (6 bases). Trimming shortened V by 5 bases and J by 0 bases, and 10 bases separated the two germline ends. CDR1 SGHAT and CDR2 FQNNGV come from the germline V gene. This CDR3 is 15 amino acids long. The CDR3 here is CASSLLAPNTGELFF. In DNA form, the CDR3 reads TGTGCCAGCAGCCTACTAGCACCGAACACCGGGGAGCTGTTTTTT.